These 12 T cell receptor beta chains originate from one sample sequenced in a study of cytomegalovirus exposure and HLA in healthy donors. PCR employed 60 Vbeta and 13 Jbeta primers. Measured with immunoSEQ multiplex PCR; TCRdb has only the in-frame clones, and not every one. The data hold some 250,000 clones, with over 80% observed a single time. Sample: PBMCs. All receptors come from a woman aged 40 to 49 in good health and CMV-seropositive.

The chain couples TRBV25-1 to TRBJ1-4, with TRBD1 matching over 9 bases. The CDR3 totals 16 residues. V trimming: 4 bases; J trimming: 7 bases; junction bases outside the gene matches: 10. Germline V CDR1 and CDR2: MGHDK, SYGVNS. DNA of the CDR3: TGTGCCAGCAGTGTCATAACAGGGGGCAGGGGTGAAAAACTGTTTTTT. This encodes CASSVITGGRGEKLFF.

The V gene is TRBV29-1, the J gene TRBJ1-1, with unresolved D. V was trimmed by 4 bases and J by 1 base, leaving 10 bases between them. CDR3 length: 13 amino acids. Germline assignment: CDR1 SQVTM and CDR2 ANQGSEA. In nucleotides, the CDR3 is TGCAGCGTTGGTGTACAGCCGAACACTGAAGCTTTCTTT. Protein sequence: CSVGVQPNTEAFF.

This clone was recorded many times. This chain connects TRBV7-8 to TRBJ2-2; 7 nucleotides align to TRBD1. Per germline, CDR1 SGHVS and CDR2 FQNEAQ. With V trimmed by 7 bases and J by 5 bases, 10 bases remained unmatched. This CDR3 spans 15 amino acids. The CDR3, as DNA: TGTGCCAGCACTGAGGACAGGTTATTGACCGGGGAGCTGTTTTTT. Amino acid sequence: CASTEDRLLTGELFF.

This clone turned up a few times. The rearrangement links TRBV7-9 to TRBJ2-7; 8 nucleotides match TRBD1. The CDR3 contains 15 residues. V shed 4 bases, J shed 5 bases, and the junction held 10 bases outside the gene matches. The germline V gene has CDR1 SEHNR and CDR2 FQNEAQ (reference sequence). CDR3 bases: TGTGCCAGCAGCTATCACGGACAGGGAATCCACGAGCAGTACTTC. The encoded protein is CASSYHGQGIHEQYF.

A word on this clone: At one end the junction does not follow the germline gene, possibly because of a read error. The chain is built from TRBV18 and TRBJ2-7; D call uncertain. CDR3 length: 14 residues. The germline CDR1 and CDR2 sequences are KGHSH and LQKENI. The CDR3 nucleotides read TGTGCCAGCTCACCTTCTGCGGCGCGGTACGCGCAGTACTTC. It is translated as CASSPSAARYAQYF.

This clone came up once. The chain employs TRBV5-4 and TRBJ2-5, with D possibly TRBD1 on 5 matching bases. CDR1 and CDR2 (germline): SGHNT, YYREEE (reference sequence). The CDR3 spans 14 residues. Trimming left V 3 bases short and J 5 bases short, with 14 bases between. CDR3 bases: TGTGCCAGCAGCTACAACGAAGGGGTGGAGACCCAGTACTTC. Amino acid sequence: CASSYNEGVETQYF.

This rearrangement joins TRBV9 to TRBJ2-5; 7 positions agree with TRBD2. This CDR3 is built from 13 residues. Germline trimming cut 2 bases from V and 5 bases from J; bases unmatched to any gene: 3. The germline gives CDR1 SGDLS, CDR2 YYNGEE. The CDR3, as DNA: TGTGCCAGCAGCGTGGGGGGGTGGGAGACCCAGTACTTC. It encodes CASSVGGWETQYF.

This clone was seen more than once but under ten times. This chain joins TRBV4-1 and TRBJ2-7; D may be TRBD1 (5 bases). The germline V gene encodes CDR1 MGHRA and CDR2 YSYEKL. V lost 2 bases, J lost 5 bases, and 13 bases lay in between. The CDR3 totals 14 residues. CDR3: CASSQHRSVDEQYF. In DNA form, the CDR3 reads TGCGCCAGCAGCCAACACAGGAGCGTCGACGAGCAGTACTTC.

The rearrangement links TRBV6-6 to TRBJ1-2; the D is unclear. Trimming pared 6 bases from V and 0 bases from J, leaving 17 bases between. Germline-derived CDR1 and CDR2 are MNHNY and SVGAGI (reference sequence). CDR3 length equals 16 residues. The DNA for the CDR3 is TGTGCCAGCAGCCCCTACCTCGACGGGGCTAACTATGGCTACACCTTC. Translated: CASSPYLDGANYGYTF.

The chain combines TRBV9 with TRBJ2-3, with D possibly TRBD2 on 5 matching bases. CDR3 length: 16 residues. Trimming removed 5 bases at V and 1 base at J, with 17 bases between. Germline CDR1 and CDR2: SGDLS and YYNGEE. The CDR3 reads CASSPISARGTDTQYF. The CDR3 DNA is TGTGCCAGCAGTCCTATCTCGGCGCGGGGCACAGATACGCAGTATTTT.

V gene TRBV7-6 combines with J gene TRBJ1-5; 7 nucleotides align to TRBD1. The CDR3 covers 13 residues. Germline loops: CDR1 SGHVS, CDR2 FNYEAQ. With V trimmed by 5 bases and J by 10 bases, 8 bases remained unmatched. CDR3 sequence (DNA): TGTGCCAGCAGCACAGGGGTAGAGGATCCCCAGCATTTT. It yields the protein CASSTGVEDPQHF.

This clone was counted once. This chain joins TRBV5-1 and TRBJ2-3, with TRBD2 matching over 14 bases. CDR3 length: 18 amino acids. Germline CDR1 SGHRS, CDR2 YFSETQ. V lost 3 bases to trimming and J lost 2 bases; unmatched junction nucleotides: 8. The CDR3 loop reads CASSSLLTSGGDTDTQYF. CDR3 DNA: TGCGCCAGCAGCTCCCTACTGACTAGCGGGGGGGACACAGATACGCAGTATTTT. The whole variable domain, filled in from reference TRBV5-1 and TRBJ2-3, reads KAGVTQTPRYLIKTRGQQVTLSCSPISGHRSVSWYQQTPGQGLQFLFEYFSETQRNKGNFPGRFSGRQFSNSRSEMNVSTLELGDSALYLCASSSLLTSGGDTDTQYFGPGTRLTVL.